One and the same sample provided the 9 T cell receptor beta chains below, sequenced in a study of technical replicates of blood from a handful of donors. Method: immunoSEQ multiplex PCR; TCRdb's copy keeps in-frame clones and lacks some. The table shows tens of thousands of clones, with approximately 93% occurring only once. Input material: T cells isolated from PBMCs. These receptors came from a human donor in good health.

This sequence joins TRBV7-2 and TRBJ1-5; no clear D. With 2 bases removed from V and 2 bases from J, the gap between germline ends came to 7 bases. The V gene's germline CDR1 is SGHTA and CDR2 FQGNSA. The CDR3 contains 14 residues. The CDR3 protein is CASSLRGGNQPQHF. The DNA of the CDR3 is TGTGCCAGCAGCTTAAGAGGAGGCAATCAGCCCCAGCATTTT.

This clone was recorded a few times. The chain uses TRBV5-1 and TRBJ1-3, with 7 bases fitting TRBD1. The CDR3 consists of 15 residues. Per the germline V gene, CDR1 is SGHRS and CDR2 is YFSETQ. V dropped 4 bases and J dropped 2; count of bases not matched to a gene: 6. Here the CDR3 DNA reads TGCGCCAGCAGCCTAGACAGGGCCCCTGGAAACACCATATATTTT. This translates into CASSLDRAPGNTIYF.

CDR3 sequence reads: CASSRDLAGPYEQYF. The CDR3 bases are TGTGCCAGCAGTAGAGACTTAGCGGGTCCGTACGAGCAGTACTTC. The rearrangement uses TRBV6-5 and TRBJ2-7; 7 bases are shared with TRBD2. J was trimmed by 4 bases and V by 5 bases; bases with no gene match: 11. Germline CDR1 and CDR2: MNHEY and SVGAGI. CDR3 length: 15 amino acids.

The chain is built from TRBV7-9 and TRBJ2-1; D unclear. The germline V gene has CDR1 SEHNR and CDR2 FQNEAQ (reference sequence). The V end was cut by 0 bases, the J end by 10 bases, with 4 bases between. The CDR3 is 11 amino acids. The CDR3 DNA follows: TGTGCCAGCAGCTTAGCCCAGGAGCAGTTCTTC. It specifies CASSLAQEQFF.

The gene calls are TRBV2 and TRBJ2-7; 14 nucleotides agree with TRBD2. CDR3 size: 18 residues. CDR1 SNHLY and CDR2 FYNNEI come from the germline V gene. V trimming: 7 bases; J trimming: 1 base; junction bases outside the gene matches: 12. The CDR3 protein is CASTGSGTSGSHSYEQYF. As DNA, the CDR3 is TGTGCCAGCACGGGGTCCGGGACTAGCGGGAGTCATTCCTACGAGCAGTACTTC.

The J gene is TRBJ1-3, the V gene TRBV4-1; 8 bases match TRBD1. CDR1 is MGHRA, CDR2 YSYEKL, per germline. Trimming removed 1 base from V and 1 base from J; junction bases left unmatched: 9. This CDR3 contains 18 residues. CDR3 sequence: CASSQAILDRESGNTIYF. As DNA, the CDR3 is TGCGCCAGCAGCCAAGCTATACTGGACAGGGAATCTGGAAACACCATATATTTT.

The chain couples TRBV6-5 to TRBJ2-1; 9 bases fit TRBD2. With 3 bases clipped from V and 6 bases from J, the junction kept 6 bases outside the gene matches. The CDR3 is 15 residues long. Germline V gene sequence: CDR1 MNHEY, CDR2 SVGAGI. The CDR3 sequence: CASSYWREGLNEQFF. The CDR3 region has the DNA TGTGCCAGCAGTTATTGGCGGGAGGGCCTCAATGAGCAGTTCTTC.

The chain couples TRBV5-5 to TRBJ1-2; no clear D. CDR3 length: 16 amino acids. Per germline, CDR1 SGHKS and CDR2 YYEKEE (reference sequence). The ends were cut back, 5 bases at V and 1 base at J, with 18 bases in the middle. CDR3 sequence reads: CASRFSAAHSNYGYTF. The CDR3 DNA sequence: TGTGCCAGCAGATTCTCCGCTGCTCACAGTAACTATGGCTACACCTTC.

This clone was seen a single time. This chain joins TRBV2 and TRBJ2-5; TRBD1 agrees at 9 bases. The germline V gene has CDR1 SNHLY and CDR2 FYNNEI. The J segment lost 4 bases and the V segment lost 5 bases, leaving 2 bases of the junction unmatched. The CDR3 consists of 13 residues. CDR3 sequence (DNA): TGTGCCAGCAGTTGGGACAGGGCAGAGACCCAGTACTTC. Its translation: CASSWDRAETQYF.